One TCR beta chain is described in this entry. Antigen: not known. This sample is drawn from a study of response to subunit inactivated influenza vaccine. The V and J ends lost 0 bases and 3 bases respectively, with 6 bases between them. CDR3 length: 13 amino acids. Per germline, CDR1 DFQATT and CDR2 SNEGSKA (reference sequence). General study findings and limits: The authors put forward the suggestion that each seasonal influenza vaccination may bring in only a limited number of new T cells.

TCRdb reprocessed the RT-PCR reads with MiXCR, giving one entry per CDR3 protein. The sample gives hundreds of thousands of distinct CDR3 sequences, about 15% of which show up once; approximately 7.6% is in the top ten. The receptor's source is a man aged 50 to 60 who received an inactivated influenza vaccine. Sequencing used PBMCs from blood, obtained about 14 days before vaccination. This chain links TRBV20-1 with TRBJ2-4; no reliable D call. The CDR3 region is CSAREGGKNIQYF. CDR3 coding DNA: TGCAGTGCTAGAGAGGGTGGCAAAAACATTCAGTACTTC.